This TCR beta chain was found in a study of early T cells in non-severe SARS-CoV-2 infection (dated by TCRdb to the early 2020s). For the wider study: TCR sequencing used bulk RNA from unsorted whole blood, so alpha and beta chains could not be paired.

Points on this clonotype: The specificity of this receptor is unknown. No qualities accompany the bases; no much larger clone lies one base away.

Set within a cohort of healthcare workers in London, UK, this nested case-control study involved weekly PCR testing of nasopharyngeal swabs along with blood sampling. Healthcare workers were enrolled in the week of the UK lockdown, from 23 to 31 March 2020, and were followed every week for up to roughly 16 weeks. What the work shows at the level of the full study, not this receptor alone: VDJdb matching was skewed toward anti-spike CD8 responses and likely underestimated virus-specific expansions, missing private and CD4 specificities.

Libraries were prepared through 5' RACE. TCRdb shows the sequencer as NextSeq 500. The TCR library protocol attached unique molecular identifiers to individual cDNA molecules to correct for sequencing error and PCR bias. TCR alpha and beta chains were both sequenced, and the abundances of alpha and beta sequences in each sample were closely correlated with each other. Concerning the study's data processing: V gene, J gene and CDR3 annotation of TCR sequences was performed with Decombinator V4. TCRs were defined as expanded if a significant change between any two time points was detected under a Poisson model with p below 0.0001. Abundances of TCRs were expressed as counts per million after normalisation to the total number of TCRs sequenced in each sample. TRAV1-2 paired with TRAJ12, TRAJ20 or TRAJ33 defined MAIT TCRs, while TRAV10 paired with TRAJ18 defined iNKT TCRs. VDJdb, accessed 1 November 2021, was searched for CMV, EBV and SARS-CoV-2 annotated TCRs, with TCRs annotated for multiple antigens excluded. The public reads were reprocessed in TCRdb via fastp at Q25 and MiXCR, keeping in-frame beta chains. Entries are consolidated by CDR3 protein sequence, retaining the most common genes and DNA. The V and J calls come from TCRdb's annotation, not from the publication. This sample holds roughly 48,000 distinct CDR3 sequences; over 7% were observed only once. The ten largest clones represent about 9.2% of the sample.

CDR1 and CDR2, per the germline V gene, are SGHAT and FQNNGV. Trimming costs V 5 bases and J 3 bases, and their ends lie 8 bases apart. From its cysteine to its phenylalanine, the CDR3 spans 13 amino acids. The entry retains the CDR3 DNA only, 39 bases that are in frame from base 1. Rearrangement joined TRBV11-2 to TRBJ2-1, with an unclear D gene assignment. The source is an adult who was a healthcare worker with PCR-confirmed SARS-CoV-2 infection or an uninfected control (not recorded which). The sequenced material came from whole blood. The nucleotide sequence reads TGTGCCAGCAGCCCCGACTTCTACAATGAGCAGTTCTTC. This is translated as CASSPDFYNEQFF.